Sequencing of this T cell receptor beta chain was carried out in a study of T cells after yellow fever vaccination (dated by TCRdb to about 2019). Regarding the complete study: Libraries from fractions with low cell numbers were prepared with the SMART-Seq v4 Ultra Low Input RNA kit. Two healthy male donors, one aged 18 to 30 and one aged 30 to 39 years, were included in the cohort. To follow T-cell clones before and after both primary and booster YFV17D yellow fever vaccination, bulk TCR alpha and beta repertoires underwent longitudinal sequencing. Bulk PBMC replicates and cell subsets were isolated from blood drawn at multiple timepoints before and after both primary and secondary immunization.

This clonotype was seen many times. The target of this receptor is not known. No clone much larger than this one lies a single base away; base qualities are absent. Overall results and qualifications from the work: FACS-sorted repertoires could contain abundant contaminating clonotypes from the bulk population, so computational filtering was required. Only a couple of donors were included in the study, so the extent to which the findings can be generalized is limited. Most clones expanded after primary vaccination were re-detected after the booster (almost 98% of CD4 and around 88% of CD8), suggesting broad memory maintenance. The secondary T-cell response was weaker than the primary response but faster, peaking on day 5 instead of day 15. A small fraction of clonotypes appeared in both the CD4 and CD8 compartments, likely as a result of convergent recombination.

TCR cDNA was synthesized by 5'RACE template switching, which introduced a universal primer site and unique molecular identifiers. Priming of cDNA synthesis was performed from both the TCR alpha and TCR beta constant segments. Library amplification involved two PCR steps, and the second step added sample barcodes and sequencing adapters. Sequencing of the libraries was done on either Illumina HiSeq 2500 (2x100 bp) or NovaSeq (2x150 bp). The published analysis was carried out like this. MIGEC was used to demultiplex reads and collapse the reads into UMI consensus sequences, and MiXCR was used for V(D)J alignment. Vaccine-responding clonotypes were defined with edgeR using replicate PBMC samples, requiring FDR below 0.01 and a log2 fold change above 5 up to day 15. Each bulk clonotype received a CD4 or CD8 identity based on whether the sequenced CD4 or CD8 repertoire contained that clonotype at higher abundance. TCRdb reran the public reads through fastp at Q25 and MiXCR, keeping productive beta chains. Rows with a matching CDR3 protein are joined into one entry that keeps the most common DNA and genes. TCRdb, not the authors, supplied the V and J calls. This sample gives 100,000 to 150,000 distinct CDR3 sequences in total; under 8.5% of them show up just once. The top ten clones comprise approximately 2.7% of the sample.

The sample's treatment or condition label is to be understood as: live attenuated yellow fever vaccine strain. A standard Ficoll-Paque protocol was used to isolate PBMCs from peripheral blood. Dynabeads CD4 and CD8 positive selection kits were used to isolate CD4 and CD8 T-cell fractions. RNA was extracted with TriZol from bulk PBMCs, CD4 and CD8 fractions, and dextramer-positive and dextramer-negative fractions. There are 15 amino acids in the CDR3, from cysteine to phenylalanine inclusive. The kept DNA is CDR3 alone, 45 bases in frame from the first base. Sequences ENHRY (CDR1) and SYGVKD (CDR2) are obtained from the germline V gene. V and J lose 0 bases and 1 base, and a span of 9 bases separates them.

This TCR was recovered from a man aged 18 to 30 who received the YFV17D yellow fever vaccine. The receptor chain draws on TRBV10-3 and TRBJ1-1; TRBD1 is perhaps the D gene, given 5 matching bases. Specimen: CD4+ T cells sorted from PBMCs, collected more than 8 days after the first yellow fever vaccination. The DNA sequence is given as TGTGCCATCAGTGAGTCGGCAGGGAAGAACACTGAAGCTTTCTTT. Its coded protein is CAISESAGKNTEAFF.